This T cell receptor (beta chain) comes out of a study of T cell responses to AZD1222 COVID-19 vaccine. Using immunoSEQ multiplex PCR, the repertoire was profiled, and TCRdb retains in-frame clones only, with some absent. The sample shows some 110,000 clones, roughly 90% of them seen only once. Deletions cut 2 bases from V and 2 bases from J, with 12 bases between. The CDR3 covers 15 residues. The germline CDR1 and CDR2 sequences are MNHEY and SVGAGI. The chain carries TRBV6-5 and TRBJ1-1, with D unresolved. The receptor was isolated from an adult in good health. The material sequenced was peripheral blood, taken on day 0 of AZD1222 vaccination. The CDR3 loop is CASSYSTLLNTEAFF. CDR3 DNA sequence: TGTGCCAGCAGTTACAGTACACTCCTCAACACTGAAGCTTTCTTT.